The present entry profiles one T cell receptor beta chain with its context. Its cognate antigen is unknown. The sample belongs to a study of T cells in tuberculosis. As for the study in general: CD1B tetramers identified T cells specific for mycobacterial lipid GMM. IGRA-negative adolescents, IGRA-positive adolescents with latent tuberculosis and adults with active tuberculosis formed this South African cohort.

Study-wide findings and caveats: The TCR-beta difference was not significant; alpha differences partly reflected length. Smaller distances to GMM-specific TCRs suggested their expansion in active tuberculosis.

Here immunoSEQ multiplex PCR was the method, and the copy in TCRdb shows in-frame clones only, minus some. The table has roughly 34,000 clones, approximately 90% seen once. Trimming stripped 2 bases from V and 7 bases from J, with 14 bases between. This CDR3 is 15 amino acids long. Germline CDR1 and CDR2: SGHAT and FQNNGV. This rearrangement joins TRBV11-2 to TRBJ1-4, with D possibly being TRBD1 (6 bases). This receptor was taken from a donor aged 10-29 years with latent tuberculosis or without tuberculosis infection. Some clones in this sample may be carry-over from other donors' samples. The sample comprised PBMCs. CDR3 coding DNA: TGTGCCAGCAGCTTACGGACAGTAGGGAGTGAAAAACTGTTTTTT. Its protein is CASSLRTVGSEKLFF.